The 23 T cell receptor beta chains below come from one sample, sequenced in a study of T cell repertoires in cytomegalovirus infection. TCRdb analysed the reads with MiXCR anew, one entry per CDR3 protein. The repertoire holds 900,000 to 950,000 distinct CDR3 sequences, with around 32% as singletons. No cognate antigen is known for these TCRs. Sequencing was performed on cultured CD8+ T cells from PBMCs, taken from culture after CMV antigen stimulation. These receptors came from a human donor in good health (CMV status not recorded). Some clones in this sample may be carry-over from other donors' samples.

V usage is TRBV15 and J usage is TRBJ2-1; 9 bases agree with TRBD2. The J segment lost 1 base and the V segment lost 0 bases, leaving 1 base of the junction unmatched. Germline lookup yields CDR1 LNHNV and CDR2 YYDKDF (reference sequence). The CDR3 runs 16 residues. The chain's CDR3 is CATSRESGGSYNEQFF. CDR3 sequence (DNA): TGTGCCACCAGCAGAGAGAGCGGGGGGTCCTACAATGAGCAGTTCTTC.

This clonotype was seen only a few times. The chain recombines TRBV20-1 with TRBJ1-1; D gene unclear. The V end lost 6 bases, the J end lost 8 bases, and 16 bases lay between the germline ends. This CDR3 is 12 amino acids long. CDR1 and CDR2 (germline): DFQATT, SNEGSKA (reference sequence). CDR3 nucleotide sequence: TGCAGTGCCCGGGCAGGCCTCGACGAAGCTTTCTTT. Residues: CSARAGLDEAFF.

This clonotype was seen repeatedly, ten times or more. CDR3 bases: TGTGCCAGCAGTTTCTCAGGGGGCGGTGCAACTAATGAAAAACTGTTTTTT. This translates into CASSFSGGGATNEKLFF. The chain recombines TRBV27 with TRBJ1-4, with 8 bases identical to TRBD1. The CDR3 runs to 17 residues. V trimming: 3 bases; J trimming: 0 bases; junction bases outside the gene matches: 6. CDR1 and CDR2 (germline): MNHEY, SMNVEV (reference sequence).

This clonotype was counted only a few times. The rearrangement links TRBV7-9 to TRBJ2-1; TRBD1 aligns across 8 bases. V shed 0 bases and J 5 bases; nucleotides not matched to a gene: 12. Germline CDR1 SEHNR, CDR2 FQNEAQ (reference sequence). The CDR3 sequence is 18 residues long. The CDR3 sequence: CASSLALSRTGPDNEQFF. CDR3 coding DNA: TGTGCCAGCAGCTTAGCGTTGTCGAGGACAGGGCCGGACAATGAGCAGTTCTTC. Supplemented by reference TRBV7-9 and TRBJ2-1, the full variable domain reads DTGVSQNPRHKITKRGQNVTFRCDPISEHNRLYWYRQTLGQGPEFLTYFQNEAQLEKSRLLSDRFSAERPKGSFSTLEIQRTEQGDSAMYLCASSLALSRTGPDNEQFFGPGTRLTVL.

This clonotype has only a few counts. The CDR3 region is CSVASSQGGTDTQYF. The CDR3 DNA is TGCAGCGTTGCCTCCTCCCAAGGGGGCACAGATACGCAGTATTTT. The genes are TRBV29-1 and TRBJ2-3, with D perhaps TRBD1 (5 bases). The CDR3 runs 15 residues. The germline V gene has CDR1 SQVTM and CDR2 ANQGSEA. Trimming removed 4 bases from V and 1 base from J, with 15 bases in between.

A few counts support this clonotype. The CDR3 DNA follows: TGTGCCAGCAGCTTAGAGACTACAGGGGTCAGCACTGAAGCTTTCTTT. It codes for CASSLETTGVSTEAFF. V usage is TRBV7-8 and J usage is TRBJ1-1; 7 positions agree with TRBD1. Germline CDR1 SGHVS, CDR2 FQNEAQ. The CDR3 is 16 residues long. Trimming at V came to 1 base and at J to 4 bases, leaving 9 bases not matched to a gene.

A few counts support this clonotype. The chain combines TRBV27 with TRBJ1-1; a possible D gene is TRBD1 (5 bases). This CDR3 spans 11 amino acids. CDR1 and CDR2 (germline): MNHEY, SMNVEV (reference sequence). The ends were cut back, 8 bases at V and 8 bases at J, with 12 bases in the middle. CDR3 residues: CASLRAGEAFF. DNA for the CDR3: TGTGCCAGCCTACGCGCAGGGGAAGCTTTCTTT.

The rearrangement uses TRBV4-1 and TRBJ2-1, with D perhaps assigned TRBD1 or TRBD2 (5 bases each). CDR1 and CDR2 (germline): MGHRA, YSYEKL. Trimming removed 1 base at V and 0 bases at J, with 16 bases between. The CDR3 is made up of 18 amino acids. The CDR3 sequence is CASSQGEGRGSSYNEQFF. The CDR3 DNA reads TGCGCCAGCAGCCAAGGAGAGGGACGGGGAAGCTCCTACAATGAGCAGTTCTTC.

The chain couples TRBV5-1 to TRBJ2-2; possibly TRBD1 for D (5 bases). In germline, CDR1 is SGHRS, CDR2 YFSETQ. CDR3 length: 16 residues. The V end was cut by 4 bases, the J end by 6 bases, with 19 bases between. As DNA, the CDR3 is TGCGCCAGCAGCCCCAGTTCCCCAGGGATCTCCGGGGAGCTGTTTTTT. Translated, it gives CASSPSSPGISGELFF.

This clonotype has just a few counts. The CDR3 coding sequence is TGCAGCGTTGAGGGGACCGATTCCTACGAGCAGTACTTC. Residues: CSVEGTDSYEQYF. This chain connects TRBV29-1 to TRBJ2-7; either TRBD1 or TRBD2 may fit D (5 bases each). This CDR3 contains 13 residues. CDR1 is SQVTM and CDR2 is ANQGSEA in the germline V gene. With 3 bases removed from V and 1 base from J, the gap between germline ends came to 10 bases.

About this clonotype: A much larger clone sits a single nucleotide away, making a read error possible. This sequence joins TRBV11-2 and TRBJ2-1, with D perhaps TRBD1 or TRBD2 (5 bases each). Trimming shortened V by 5 bases and J by 5 bases, and 16 bases separated the two germline ends. This CDR3 contains 15 residues. Germline V gene sequence: CDR1 SGHAT, CDR2 FQNNGV. CDR3 coding DNA: TGTGCCAGCAGCCTCCGTGGGACGGCAGACAATGAGCAGTTCTTC. It translates to CASSLRGTADNEQFF.

The gene calls are TRBV27 and TRBJ1-5; 7 bases align to TRBD1. Germline CDR1 is MNHEY and CDR2 is SMNVEV (reference sequence). The J segment lost 7 bases and the V segment lost 4 bases, leaving 4 bases of the junction unmatched. CDR3 length: 13 amino acids. In DNA, the CDR3 is TGTGCCAGCAGTTCCACAGGGGTGCAGCCCCAGCATTTT. It is translated as CASSSTGVQPQHF.

The chain carries TRBV9 and TRBJ1-2; 8 bases map to TRBD1. The CDR3 length is 17 residues. Per the germline V gene, CDR1 is SGDLS and CDR2 is YYNGEE. Trimming took 6 bases from V and 3 from J; bases not matched to a gene: 16. CDR3 nucleotides: TGTGCCAGCACCAAGTACCGATCCACAGGGGGTTACTATGGCTACACCTTC. This sequence encodes CASTKYRSTGGYYGYTF.

Comments on this clonotype: A junction boundary mismatches the germline segment, possibly from a read error. The chain uses TRBV19 and TRBJ2-1; no definite D call. The CDR3 spans 16 residues. The germline V gene has CDR1 LNHDA and CDR2 SQIVND (reference sequence). CDR3 DNA: TGTGCCAGTAGTATAGCCGCACTTAGCTCCAACAATGAGCAGTTCTTC. Translating it yields CASSIAALSSNNEQFF.

The sample holds a few counts of this clonotype. The chain employs TRBV6-5 and TRBJ2-5; 13 bases are a match to TRBD2. V shed 6 bases and J 3 bases; nucleotides not matched to a gene: 1. Germline V gene sequence: CDR1 MNHEY, CDR2 SVGAGI. The length of the CDR3 is 14 residues. The CDR3 reads CASSGLAGEETQYF. CDR3 nucleotides: TGTGCCAGCAGCGGACTAGCGGGGGAAGAGACCCAGTACTTC.

Comment on this clonotype: Being one base from a much bigger clone, this may be a read error. This chain connects TRBV7-2 to TRBJ2-6, with D tentatively TRBD1 or TRBD2 (5 bases each). CDR1 and CDR2 from the germline V gene are SGHTA and FQGNSA. V dropped 10 bases and J dropped 2 bases, with 12 bases sitting between them. The CDR3 extends over 14 amino acids. The DNA of the CDR3 is TGTACCACTTGGACGGGGCCTGGGGCCAACGTCCTGACTTTC. Its translation: CTTWTGPGANVLTF.

This clonotype was counted between two and nine times. The chain joins TRBV6-6 to TRBJ2-1; TRBD1 agrees at 8 bases. Germline V gene sequence: CDR1 MNHNY, CDR2 SVGAGI (reference sequence). V lost 8 bases to trimming and J lost 8 bases; unmatched junction nucleotides: 5. The CDR3 contains 12 residues. DNA of the CDR3: TGTGCCAGCGTCATGACAGGGGATGAGCAGTTCTTC. Encoded protein: CASVMTGDEQFF.

V gene TRBV27 combines with J gene TRBJ1-2; D call uncertain. V lost 1 base, J lost 2 bases, and 8 bases lay in between. Per germline, CDR1 MNHEY and CDR2 SMNVEV (reference sequence). The length of the CDR3 is 14 residues. CDR3 region: CASSLFGQNYGYTF. The CDR3 region has the DNA TGTGCCAGCAGTTTATTCGGCCAGAACTATGGCTACACCTTC.

The gene calls are TRBV7-9 and TRBJ1-2, with D unresolved. This CDR3 has 14 amino acids. Trimming pared 3 bases from V and 3 bases from J, leaving 11 bases between. Germline V gene data show CDR1 as SEHNR and CDR2 as FQNEAQ (reference sequence). This chain's CDR3 is CASSLETTHYGYTF. The CDR3 DNA sequence: TGTGCCAGCAGCTTGGAAACGACACACTATGGCTACACCTTC.

There are a few counts of this clonotype. The chain has TRBV12-3 or TRBV12-4 and TRBJ2-2; 8 nucleotides match TRBD2. This CDR3 comprises 18 residues. V was pared by 4 bases and J by 0 bases, with 10 bases of the junction left unmatched. CDR3 amino acids: CASSSSSSGGTNTGELFF. In DNA, the CDR3 is TGTGCCAGCAGTTCGTCTTCAAGCGGGGGAACGAACACCGGGGAGCTGTTTTTT.

The chain combines TRBV24-1 with TRBJ2-3, with no clear D. This CDR3 contains 17 residues. The V end was cut by 1 base, the J end by 7 bases, with 20 bases between. Germline assignment: CDR1 KGHDR and CDR2 SFDVKD. The CDR3 loop is CATSDLDPLSVRYTQYF. The CDR3, as DNA: TGTGCCACCAGTGATTTAGACCCCTTGTCGGTCCGTTATACGCAGTATTTT.

This clonotype came up a few times. The rearrangement links TRBV27 to TRBJ1-3; D remains ambiguous. Germline assignment: CDR1 MNHEY and CDR2 SMNVEV (reference sequence). This CDR3 comprises 14 residues. With 7 bases removed from V and 4 bases from J, the gap between germline ends came to 14 bases. The CDR3 is CASTPEFGGNTIYF. The CDR3 bases are TGTGCCAGCACCCCAGAGTTTGGCGGAAACACCATATATTTT.

The rearrangement links TRBV6-4 to TRBJ1-1; maybe TRBD1 (5 bases). Germline CDR1 and CDR2: MRHNA and SNTAGT. The CDR3 spans 18 residues. Trimming took 2 bases from V and 0 from J, leaving 19 bases between them. CDR3 sequence (DNA): TGTGCCAGCAGTGACACCTCAGGGTTAAGTCGCATGAACACTGAAGCTTTCTTT. This translates into CASSDTSGLSRMNTEAFF.